This is a list of T cell receptor beta chains from one sample in a study of blood T cell repertoires in COVID-19. Measured with immunoSEQ multiplex PCR; TCRdb has only the in-frame clones, and not every one. This repertoire shows approximately 89,000 clones, around four fifths found once; its top ten account for roughly 12%. The sample was peripheral blood. These receptors all stem from a woman in her 70s with active or convalescent COVID-19. Each CDR3 is given with its conserved first and last residue. A D gene is named only where the DNA matches it firmly. Size is stated for part of the rows, as once, few or many counts, or as a class when the clone is expanded.

D gene | J gene | V gene | clone size | CDR3 protein | CDR3 DNA
- | TRBJ1-4 | TRBV5-4 | - | CASSWGPNEKLFF | TGTGCCAGCAGCTGGGGCCCTAATGAAAAACTGTTTTTT
TRBD2 | TRBJ2-1 | TRBV4-1 | - | CASSQWPGTRDYNEQFF | TGCGCCAGCAGCCAATGGCCCGGGACTAGGGATTACAATGAGCAGTTCTTC
- | TRBJ1-3 | TRBV5-1 | - | CASGQGPTSGNTIYF | TGCGCCAGCGGCCAGGGGCCAACCTCTGGAAACACCATATATTTT
TRBD1 | TRBJ2-5 | TRBV9 | - | CASSVALGQGQETQYF | TGTGCCAGCAGCGTAGCTTTGGGACAGGGGCAAGAGACCCAGTACTTC
- | TRBJ1-1 | TRBV7-8 | - | CASSLRGNTEAFF | TGTGCCAGCAGCTTGCGTGGGAACACTGAAGCTTTCTTT
TRBD1 | TRBJ1-2 | TRBV18 | - | CASSPTNDRGGGYTF | TGTGCCAGCTCACCGACAAACGACAGGGGAGGCGGCTACACCTTC
TRBD2 | TRBJ2-3 | TRBV5-1 | - | CATGSGVSTDTQYF | TGCGCCACCGGAAGCGGGGTTAGCACAGATACGCAGTATTTT
TRBD2 | TRBJ2-5 | TRBV5-1 | - | CASSLILAGPQETQYF | TGCGCCAGCAGCTTGATCCTAGCGGGCCCTCAAGAGACCCAGTACTTC
TRBD2 | TRBJ2-1 | TRBV15 | - | CATSRAGLAGGEQFF | TGTGCCACCAGCAGAGCGGGACTAGCGGGGGGTGAGCAGTTCTTC
- | TRBJ1-1 | TRBV3-1/TRBV3-2 | once | CASSQEEGGGGTEAFF | TGTGCCAGCAGCCAAGAAGAGGGCGGGGGCGGCACTGAAGCTTTCTTT
TRBD1 | TRBJ1-3 | TRBV2 | - | CASRAAGGSGNTIYF | TGTGCCAGCAGAGCTGCAGGGGGCTCTGGAAACACCATATATTTT
- | TRBJ2-5 | TRBV5-1 | once | CASSLGATGGEETQYF | TGCGCCAGCAGCTTGGGGGCTACGGGGGGCGAAGAGACCCAGTACTTC
- | TRBJ1-1 | TRBV7-2 | - | CASRRNRATNTEAFF | TGTGCCAGCAGGCGTAACAGGGCTACGAACACTGAAGCTTTCTTT
TRBD1 | TRBJ2-7 | TRBV10-3 | - | CAISDRGTYEQYF | TGTGCCATCAGTGACAGGGGGACCTACGAGCAGTACTTC
TRBD1 | TRBJ2-5 | TRBV28 | - | CASSPRQGAGQETQYF | TGTGCCAGCAGTCCTCGTCAGGGGGCTGGACAAGAGACCCAGTACTTC
TRBD2 | TRBJ2-5 | TRBV19 | - | CASSTDRTSGIQETQYF | TGTGCCAGTAGTACCGACAGGACTAGCGGTATCCAAGAGACCCAGTACTTC
TRBD2 | TRBJ2-7 | TRBV19 | - | CASSMGGDYEQYF | TGTGCCAGTAGTATGGGGGGGGACTACGAGCAGTACTTC
- | TRBJ2-2 | TRBV10-1 | - | CASSEEGELFF | TGCGCCAGCAGTGAGGAGGGGGAGCTGTTTTTT
- | TRBJ2-7 | TRBV12-3/TRBV12-4 | - | CASSPRGYYEQYF | TGTGCCAGCAGCCCCAGGGGTTACTACGAGCAGTACTTC
TRBD1 | TRBJ2-3 | TRBV2 | - | CARGQGSSTDTQYF | TGTGCCAGAGGACAGGGTTCTAGCACAGATACGCAGTATTTT
- | TRBJ1-1 | TRBV29-1 | - | CSVEEGWHPNTEAFF | TGCAGCGTTGAAGAGGGCTGGCACCCGAACACTGAAGCTTTCTTT
TRBD1 | TRBJ2-1 | TRBV9 | - | CASSRQGSSYNEQFF | TGTGCCAGCAGTCGACAGGGAAGCTCCTACAATGAGCAGTTCTTC